The entry that follows covers one TCR beta chain sequence. The antigen is unknown. Germline loops: CDR1 MNHEY, CDR2 SVGAGI. This CDR3 comprises 14 residues. The ends were cut back, 2 bases at V and 2 bases at J, with 9 bases in the middle. PCR used 60 Vbeta primers and 13 Jbeta primers. Per the original data handling: Around 12 million of about 80 million unique TCR beta chains were shared, per a later count. The protocol was immunoSEQ multiplex PCR, while the TCRdb copy is restricted to in-frame clones and leaves out a portion. V and J calls and clone size are those listed in that table; D and trimming were worked out from the DNA. This table holds 150,000 to 200,000 clones, approximately 80% found once. This entry comes from a study of cytomegalovirus exposure and HLA in healthy donors. About the study: Of all 360 or so donors who were genotyped, around 82% belonged to the Caucasian-associated ancestry cluster.

Study findings and constraints: An apparent linkage of common viral pathogens to several of the most significant clusters emerged in a later analysis.

Healthy bone marrow donors supplied every sample. The chain carries TRBV6-5 and TRBJ1-2; D gene unclear. What was sequenced was PBMCs. This TCR was sampled from a woman between 18 and 29 years old in good health and CMV-seropositive. The CDR3 here is CASSYGGRNYGYTF. In DNA, the CDR3 is TGTGCCAGCAGTTACGGTGGCAGAAACTATGGCTACACCTTC.